The T cell receptor (beta chain) under discussion was sequenced for a study of Graves' ophthalmopathy and Graves' hyperthyroidism. The V end lost 9 bases, the J end lost 4 bases, and 18 bases lay between the germline ends. Germline CDR1 reads MNHEY; CDR2 reads SMNVEV (reference sequence). The CDR3 is 14 amino acids. Findings and limits, study-wide: The majority of expanded thyroid clonotypes above 0.001 frequency also occurred in blood. At around 70% sensitivity and about 72% specificity, the model predicted progression of the ophthalmopathy.

Amplified TCR beta CDR3 regions were obtained using RNA transcripts as template. HTBI primers were used in a first-round RT-PCR, which preceded a second-round multiplex PCR. TCRdb reanalysed the multiplex PCR reads using MiXCR and keeps one entry per CDR3 protein. The sample holds hundreds of thousands of distinct CDR3 sequences, more than 40% seen once. This clonotype appeared a few times. Its antigen remains unidentified. For donors with ophthalmopathy, the disease showed moderate-to-severe activity, reached CAS ≥3 and NOSPECS ≥4, and had lasted under 3 months. The PBMC fraction was derived from under 11 ml of fresh peripheral blood.

Material: peripheral blood. This rearrangement joins TRBV27 to TRBJ1-1; D ambiguous. This TCR was sampled from an adult man with Graves' ophthalmopathy. The CDR3 reads CASTHHGESTEAFF. The CDR3 bases are TGTGCCAGTACCCATCATGGGGAGAGCACTGAAGCTTTCTTT.